The source of this T cell receptor (beta chain) is a study of CD8 T cells in ankylosing spondylitis. As regards this clonotype: Its antigen is currently unknown.

Quantitative 5'-RACE was performed with molecular barcodes, and it yielded the TCR beta libraries. Via MiXCR, TCRdb re-called the 5' RACE reads, giving one row per CDR3 protein. The data contain 150,000 to 200,000 distinct CDR3 sequences, approximately 10% of them singletons. General study findings and limits: Disease-linked clones were reportedly significantly enriched in matched ankylosing spondylitis synovial fluid.

The CDR3 is made up of 15 amino acids. V shed 7 bases and J shed 9 bases, with 22 bases lying between them. Germline lookup yields CDR1 SNHLY and CDR2 FYNNEI. The source material was blood, either unsorted or a sorted T cell fraction (not recorded which). The clonotype originates from a male donor with ankylosing spondylitis or in good health (not recorded which). This rearrangement joins TRBV2 to TRBJ2-1; D is perhaps TRBD1 (6 bases). CDR3 nucleotides: TGTGCCAGCAAGATACCCGGTGACAGGTTAAGTGAGCAGTTCTTC. Protein sequence: CASKIPGDRLSEQFF.